The 14 T cell receptor beta chains given below trace back to one sample, sequenced in a study of T cell changes during pregnancy in multiple sclerosis (dated by TCRdb to about 2019). Receptor amplification or capture employed the immunoSEQ multiplex PCR assay. TCRdb obtained this table from immuneACCESS and retained in-frame rearrangements with V and J assigned. These tables miss some clones; where compared with another copy, unresolved V genes account for less than half of the shortfall, and the remainder is unexplained. The sample table contains about 68,000 clones; only one count was recorded for roughly 89% of them. Roughly 0.8% of the sample is taken by the ten largest. This sample comprised peripheral blood, obtained in the second trimester of pregnancy. These receptors were obtained from a female donor with multiple sclerosis, enrolled in a pregnancy study.

The chain employs TRBV4-3 and TRBJ2-6, with D unclear. Trimming took 1 base from V and 1 from J, leaving 11 bases between them. Germline-derived CDR1 and CDR2 are LGHNA and YSLEER. CDR3 length: 17 amino acids. CDR3 sequence reads: CASSQVVSSSGANVLTF. CDR3 nucleotides: TGCGCCAGCAGCCAAGTCGTGAGCTCGTCTGGGGCCAACGTCCTGACTTTC.

This clone was recorded once. The chain has TRBV19 and TRBJ2-7, with 10 bases that match TRBD2. With V trimmed by 4 bases and J by 4 bases, 7 bases remained unmatched. CDR3 length: 15 residues. CDR1 is LNHDA, CDR2 SQIVND, per germline (reference sequence). The CDR3 spells CASSTSAGGRYEQYF. For the CDR3, the DNA is TGTGCCAGTAGTACCTCAGCGGGGGGGCGTTACGAGCAGTACTTC.

J is TRBJ2-1 and V is TRBV5-6, with 8 bases aligning to TRBD2. From germline, CDR1 is SGHDT and CDR2 YYEEEE. CDR3 length: 14 amino acids. V was clipped by 0 bases and J by 10 bases; unmatched bases: 6. CDR3 region: CASSLGLAGGEQFF. In nucleotides, the CDR3 is TGTGCCAGCAGCTTGGGGCTAGCGGGCGGGGAGCAGTTCTTC.

The chain carries TRBV5-4 and TRBJ2-5; TRBD1 matches at 7 bases. Germline CDR1 and CDR2: SGHNT and YYREEE (reference sequence). This CDR3 has 18 residues. The V segment lost 1 base and the J segment 4 bases; nucleotides outside the gene matches: 16. The CDR3 region has the DNA TGTGCCAGCAGCTTGAAAGAGGGGGCTCTATTGACTATAGAGACCCAGTACTTC. This translates into CASSLKEGALLTIETQYF.

The V and J genes are TRBV13 and TRBJ1-4, with D unresolved. Germline V CDR1 and CDR2: PRHDT, FYEKMQ (reference sequence). The CDR3 length is 13 residues. The V end lost 0 bases, the J end lost 5 bases, and 4 bases lay between the germline ends. CDR3 in DNA: TGTGCCAGCAGCTTAGGCAGAAATGAAAAACTGTTTTTT. Amino acids: CASSLGRNEKLFF.

The chain joins TRBV7-9 to TRBJ1-2; TRBD1 might be the D (5 bases). V lost 4 bases, J lost 4 bases, and 16 bases lay in between. The CDR3 covers 15 residues. The germline CDR1 and CDR2 sequences are SEHNR and FQNEAQ (reference sequence). CDR3 in DNA: TGTGCCAGCAGCTCAAGACAGACAGTCTCCTATGGCTACACCTTC. This gives the protein CASSSRQTVSYGYTF.

This chain uses TRBV5-6 with TRBJ1-4; D possibly corresponds to TRBD1 (6 bases). Germline CDR1 and CDR2: SGHDT and YYEEEE. The CDR3 length is 14 residues. Deletions cut 4 bases from V and 8 bases from J, with 15 bases between. The CDR3 DNA follows: TGTGCCAGCAGCCCCGGGAGGGGGGCGGAAAAACTGTTTTTT. Translation: CASSPGRGAEKLFF.

The chain couples TRBV6-4 to TRBJ1-1; 8 bases agree with TRBD1. Germline-derived CDR1 and CDR2 are MRHNA and SNTAGT. V trimming: 4 bases; J trimming: 0 bases; junction bases outside the gene matches: 7. This CDR3 spans 16 amino acids. The CDR3 nucleotides read TGTGCCAGCAGTGCACAGGGGGAATCCATGAACACTGAAGCTTTCTTT. Protein product: CASSAQGESMNTEAFF.

The chain recombines TRBV11-2 with TRBJ1-1; maybe TRBD1 (6 bases). V was clipped by 2 bases and J by 4 bases, with 14 bases between them. The CDR3 has 15 amino acids. The germline V gene encodes CDR1 SGHAT and CDR2 FQNNGV. This CDR3 reads CASSLNPSGATEAFF. The CDR3 DNA follows: TGTGCCAGCAGCTTAAACCCTTCAGGGGCCACTGAAGCTTTCTTT.

V gene TRBV14 combines with J gene TRBJ2-1; 12 bases align to TRBD1. CDR1 is SGHDN and CDR2 is FVKESK in the germline V gene. V lost 4 bases and J lost 1; bases outside the gene matches: 17. This CDR3 is built from 21 residues. The CDR3 bases are TGTGCCAGCAGCCCGGGACAGGGGGCCCACCCGATCCGAGGGTCCTACAATGAGCAGTTCTTC. As protein: CASSPGQGAHPIRGSYNEQFF.

The rearrangement joins TRBV21-1 to TRBJ1-5; the DNA was not compared with TRBD1, the D call given in the table. TRBV21-1 is classified as a pseudogene. The CDR3 is 14 residues long. CDR3 amino acids: CASIVQGAGQPQHF. In DNA, the CDR3 is TGTGCCAGCATCGTACAGGGGGCGGGTCAGCCCCAGCATTTT.

This clone was found once. The chain links TRBV5-1 to TRBJ2-2, with 10 bases fitting TRBD2. Germline-derived CDR1 and CDR2 are SGHRS and YFSETQ. The CDR3 length is 20 residues. The trim removed 4 bases at V and 0 bases at J, leaving 15 bases unmatched. The CDR3 coding sequence is TGCGCCAGCAGCGCTGGGATAGCGGGGGGCTACCAAGCGAACACCGGGGAGCTGTTTTTT. Translating gives CASSAGIAGGYQANTGELFF.

J is TRBJ2-1 and V is TRBV27; D gene unclear. The CDR3 consists of 12 residues. V shed 0 bases and J shed 8 bases, with 5 bases lying between them. CDR1 is MNHEY, CDR2 SMNVEV, per germline (reference sequence). The CDR3 here is CASSLSRDEQFF. CDR3 DNA: TGTGCCAGCAGTTTATCCCGGGATGAGCAGTTCTTC.

The chain couples TRBV4-2 to TRBJ1-4; 7 nucleotides agree with TRBD1. The length of the CDR3 is 15 residues. V shed 2 bases and J 6 bases; nucleotides not matched to a gene: 6. The germline gives CDR1 LGHNA, CDR2 YNFKEQ. CDR3 sequence reads: CASSQTHRGDEKLFF. The CDR3 region has the DNA TGTGCCAGCAGCCAAACTCACAGGGGTGATGAAAAACTGTTTTTT.